This T cell receptor (beta chain) was found in a study of blood T cell repertoires in COVID-19. Study context: The United States, Italy and Spain provided the acute and convalescent COVID-19 samples. T cells, B-cell-depleted T cells, or PBMCs provided the cDNA or gDNA that served as material.

CDR1 and CDR2 from the germline V gene are LNHDA and SQIVND (reference sequence). The CDR3 has 16 amino acids. Trimming at V came to 1 base and at J to 2 bases, leaving 5 bases not matched to a gene. Seattle patients were enrolled during active infection and followed longitudinally. In the original processing: For nucleated cells, counts were estimated from reference gene primer amplification. Clones were read by immunoSEQ multiplex PCR, and TCRdb kept only the in-frame ones, dropping some. V and J calls and clone size are copied from that table; D and trimming were computed from the DNA. The table shows about 440,000 clones, with about 91% occurring only once.

The sequence was collected from a woman aged 45-65 years with COVID-19, enrolled during active disease. Source material: peripheral blood. The V gene is TRBV19, the J gene TRBJ1-5, with 7 bases aligning to TRBD1. The CDR3 region is CASSIANRGGNQPQHF. The CDR3 nucleotides are TGTGCCAGTAGTATAGCTAACAGGGGAGGCAATCAGCCCCAGCATTTT.